One and the same sample provided the 19 T cell receptor beta chains below, sequenced in a study of cytomegalovirus exposure and HLA in healthy donors (dated by TCRdb to about 2017). Library generation was performed with the immunoSEQ multiplex PCR assay. The multiplex PCR relied on a mix of 60 forward primers for TCR Vbeta segments and 13 reverse primers for TCR Jbeta segments. TCRdb's version of the immuneACCESS table is confined to in-frame rearrangements and falls short of the full clone set. An unresolved V gene accounts for under half of the shortfall where checked; the remainder is of unknown origin. In all, the sample holds some 250,000 clones, and around 80% of those were seen once. The biggest ten clones account for 5% to 6.5% of the sample. Input material: PBMCs. The receptor set was obtained from a woman between 40 and 50 years old in good health and CMV-seropositive.

The gene calls are TRBV5-6 and TRBJ2-1, with D unresolved. The CDR3 runs to 13 residues. V shed 4 bases and J shed 3 bases, with 8 bases lying between them. Germline CDR1 and CDR2: SGHDT and YYEEEE. The CDR3 protein is CASSQVHYNEQFF. CDR3 DNA: TGTGCCAGCAGCCAGGTCCACTACAATGAGCAGTTCTTC.

This clone has more than one count but fewer than ten. This chain connects TRBV19 to TRBJ1-3; D is uncertain. The CDR3 totals 14 residues. Germline-derived CDR1 and CDR2 are LNHDA and SQIVND (reference sequence). The ends were cut back, 4 bases at V and 0 bases at J, with 7 bases in the middle. The CDR3 loop reads CASSTRNSGNTIYF. CDR3 nucleotides: TGTGCCAGTAGTACCAGAAACTCTGGAAACACCATATATTTT. The full variable domain, completed using reference TRBV19 and TRBJ1-3, is DGGITQSPKYLFRKEGQNVTLSCEQNLNHDAMYWYRQDPGQGLRLIYYSQIVNDFQKGDIAEGYSVSREKKESFPLTVTSAQKNPTAFYLCASSTRNSGNTIYFGEGSWLTVV.

The chain combines TRBV5-4 with TRBJ2-3, with TRBD2 matching over 7 bases. With V trimmed by 3 bases and J by 2 bases, 12 bases remained unmatched. Germline V gene data show CDR1 as SGHNT and CDR2 as YYREEE (reference sequence). The CDR3 contains 17 residues. The CDR3 bases are TGTGCCAGCAGCTGGTCCGGACTAGGAGGATACACAGATACGCAGTATTTT. This codes for CASSWSGLGGYTDTQYF.

The chain links TRBV29-1 to TRBJ1-1; TRBD1 aligns across 8 bases. Germline values: CDR1 SQVTM, CDR2 ANQGSEA. V shed 4 bases and J 1 base; nucleotides not matched to a gene: 5. This CDR3 is 14 amino acids long. The CDR3 reads CSVGNGQGNTEAFF. The CDR3 nucleotides are TGCAGCGTTGGAAATGGACAGGGGAACACTGAAGCTTTCTTT.

In DNA form, the CDR3 reads TGCGCCAGCAGCCAAGCGGACAGACTGAACACTGAAGCTTTCTTT. This encodes CASSQADRLNTEAFF. The chain uses TRBV4-1 and TRBJ1-1; TRBD1 might be the D (6 bases). V was pared by 1 base and J by 0 bases, with 9 bases between. Germline lookup yields CDR1 MGHRA and CDR2 YSYEKL. This CDR3 is 15 amino acids long.

The chain carries TRBV9 and TRBJ2-6, with D unclear. The germline gives CDR1 SGDLS, CDR2 YYNGEE. The V end was cut by 1 base, the J end by 0 bases, with 8 bases between. This CDR3 region has 16 residues. The DNA of the CDR3 is TGTGCCAGCAGCGTACAGAGGTACTCTGGGGCCAACGTCCTGACTTTC. It codes for CASSVQRYSGANVLTF.

This chain links TRBV19 with TRBJ1-5; D is possibly TRBD1 (6 bases). Germline-derived CDR1 and CDR2 are LNHDA and SQIVND (reference sequence). V was cut by 2 bases and J by 4 bases, with 15 bases left in between. The CDR3 has 16 residues. The CDR3 sequence is CASSIQDSVFNQPQHF. In DNA, the CDR3 is TGTGCCAGTAGTATACAGGACAGCGTCTTTAATCAGCCCCAGCATTTT.

The chain employs TRBV9 and TRBJ1-4; D might be TRBD1 (6 bases). This CDR3 is built from 15 residues. The germline V gene encodes CDR1 SGDLS and CDR2 YYNGEE. With 3 bases removed from V and 7 bases from J, the gap between germline ends came to 16 bases. CDR3 sequence reads: CASSDRTGLSEKLFF. CDR3 bases: TGTGCCAGCAGCGATAGAACAGGGCTCAGTGAAAAACTGTTTTTT.

The genes are TRBV6-1 and TRBJ1-5, with D perhaps TRBD1 (6 bases). The CDR3 runs to 14 residues. The germline gives CDR1 MNHNS, CDR2 SASEGT. Trimming took off 5 bases at V and 6 bases at J, with 14 bases between the two ends. For the CDR3, the DNA is TGTGCCAGCAGTTCTGGACAGTTTAGTCAGCCCCAGCATTTT. Residues: CASSSGQFSQPQHF.

The chain couples TRBV25-1 to TRBJ1-2; 9 bases line up with TRBD1. The V gene's germline CDR1 is MGHDK and CDR2 SYGVNS. This CDR3 is built from 14 residues. V trimming: 5 bases; J trimming: 9 bases; junction bases outside the gene matches: 10. DNA of the CDR3: TGTGCCAGCAGTCTAGGGACAGGGATCAGTAGCTACACCTTC. Amino acid sequence: CASSLGTGISSYTF.

CDR3 protein: CASSYRRGGTDTQYF. DNA for the CDR3: TGTGCCAGCAGTTACAGGCGGGGGGGCACAGATACGCAGTATTTT. The V gene is TRBV6-6, the J gene TRBJ2-3, with TRBD2 matching 8 bases. V was pared by 2 bases and J by 1 base, with 2 bases of the junction left unmatched. The germline CDR1 and CDR2 sequences are MNHNY and SVGAGI (reference sequence). The CDR3 spans 15 residues.

The rearrangement joins TRBV11-3 to TRBJ2-5; D is uncertain. V shed 5 bases and J shed 1 base, with 5 bases lying between them. This CDR3 is 12 amino acids long. Germline V CDR1 and CDR2: SGHNT, YENEEA. The CDR3 spells CASSRVQETQYF. CDR3 sequence (DNA): TGTGCCAGCAGCCGGGTCCAAGAGACCCAGTACTTC.

V usage is TRBV7-9 and J usage is TRBJ2-2; weak D call: TRBD2 (5 bases). V gave up 6 bases and J gave up 7 bases, with 15 bases separating them. Germline V gene sequence: CDR1 SEHNR, CDR2 FQNEAQ (reference sequence). The CDR3 runs to 14 residues. The CDR3 region has the DNA TGTGCCAGCAGGTCGTGGGAGAGGATCGGGGAGCTGTTTTTT. Translated: CASRSWERIGELFF.

Concerning this clone: Other DNA sequences in the same sample also yield this CDR3. J is TRBJ2-5 and V is TRBV9, with D perhaps matching TRBD2 (5 bases). This CDR3 has 15 amino acids. Germline CDR1 is SGDLS and CDR2 is YYNGEE. V lost 0 bases to trimming and J lost 5 bases, with 14 bases between them. For the CDR3, the DNA is TGTGCCAGCAGCGTAGGGGCAGGCGGCGGGGAGACCCAGTACTTC. Its translation is CASSVGAGGGETQYF.

The chain couples TRBV6-1 to TRBJ1-5; D not certain. The V end lost 3 bases, the J end lost 0 bases, and 9 bases lay between the germline ends. Germline-derived CDR1 and CDR2 are MNHNS and SASEGT. The CDR3 covers 15 residues. Here the CDR3 reads CASSDTYFSNQPQHF. The CDR3 DNA follows: TGTGCCAGCAGTGACACATATTTTAGCAATCAGCCCCAGCATTTT.

The rearrangement joins TRBV28 to TRBJ2-2; 12 bases line up with TRBD2. CDR3 length equals 14 residues. The junction had 6 bases not matched to a gene; V was cut back by 6 bases and J by 10 bases. Germline V CDR1 and CDR2: MDHEN, SYDVKM. This CDR3 reads CASRKGLAGEELFF. The CDR3 bases are TGTGCCAGCAGGAAGGGACTAGCGGGCGAGGAGCTGTTTTTT.

The chain links TRBV6-6 to TRBJ1-2; D may be TRBD1 (6 bases). The CDR3 extends over 15 amino acids. Germline CDR1 is MNHNY and CDR2 is SVGAGI (reference sequence). Trimming removed 5 bases at V and 8 bases at J, with 21 bases between. The chain's CDR3 is CASSTRDTALEGYTF. The CDR3 region has the DNA TGTGCCAGCAGTACCCGGGACACGGCCCTAGAGGGCTACACCTTC.

The chain couples TRBV5-6 to TRBJ1-2; 9 bases match TRBD1. The germline V gene encodes CDR1 SGHDT and CDR2 YYEEEE. Unmatched junction bases numbered 14, after V lost 4 bases and J lost 4 bases. The CDR3 spans 17 residues. CDR3 sequence: CASSRTLGTGRFYGYTF. Written as DNA, the CDR3 is TGTGCCAGCAGCCGCACCCTGGGGACAGGGAGGTTCTATGGCTACACCTTC.

The rearrangement links TRBV7-2 to TRBJ2-1, with D possibly TRBD2 on 6 matching bases. Per the germline V gene, CDR1 is SGHTA and CDR2 is FQGNSA. This CDR3 spans 16 amino acids. V lost 1 base, J lost 9 bases, and 19 bases lay in between. The CDR3 region is CASSLEGGPSRREQFF. As DNA, the CDR3 is TGTGCCAGCAGCTTAGAGGGAGGTCCTTCCCGTCGTGAGCAGTTCTTC.